One and the same sample provided the 5 T cell receptor beta chains below, sequenced in a study of blood T cell repertoires in COVID-19 (dated by TCRdb to the early 2020s). Library construction relied on the immunoSEQ multiplex PCR assay. This immuneACCESS table, as held by TCRdb, lists in-frame sequences with V and J called but not all clones. Of the missing ones, under half trace to an unresolved V gene in checked studies; the others have no known cause. This sample comprises around 250,000 clones, roughly 84% of them detected only once. The ten largest make up 1.5% to 1.7% of the sample. The sequencing sample was made of peripheral blood. These receptors all come from a woman aged 40 to 55 who had recovered from COVID-19.

V is TRBV7-9 and J is TRBJ1-2, with D possibly matching TRBD1 (5 bases). With 5 bases removed from V and 2 bases from J, the gap between germline ends came to 12 bases. The CDR3 contains 14 residues. Germline V CDR1 and CDR2: SEHNR, FQNEAQ (reference sequence). The CDR3 nucleotides are TGTGCCAGCAGCGGGGAGGCAGGGAACTATGGCTACACCTTC. It yields the protein CASSGEAGNYGYTF.

The chain recombines TRBV13 with TRBJ2-7; D is ambiguous. Germline loops: CDR1 PRHDT, CDR2 FYEKMQ (reference sequence). This CDR3 contains 11 residues. V lost 0 bases, J lost 6 bases, and 3 bases lay in between. This chain's CDR3 is CASSLGLEQYF. As DNA, the CDR3 is TGTGCCAGCAGCTTAGGCCTCGAGCAGTACTTC.

The rearrangement uses TRBV11-3 and TRBJ2-7; 8 positions match TRBD2. This CDR3 has 15 amino acids. V lost 4 bases and J lost 0; bases outside the gene matches: 5. Germline CDR1 and CDR2: SGHNT and YENEEA. This CDR3 is CASSYGGGGSYEQYF. CDR3 nucleotide sequence: TGTGCCAGCAGCTACGGGGGGGGAGGCTCCTACGAGCAGTACTTC.

The V and J genes are TRBV28 and TRBJ1-5, with unresolved D. Germline-derived CDR1 and CDR2 are MDHEN and SYDVKM. V was cut by 2 bases and J by 0 bases, with 11 bases left in between. There are 16 residues in the CDR3. The chain's CDR3 is CASSLNLYHSNQPQHF. The CDR3 region has the DNA TGTGCCAGCAGTTTAAATCTATATCATAGCAATCAGCCCCAGCATTTT.

A note on this clone: The same CDR3 is also encoded by other DNA sequences in this sample. The chain links TRBV19 to TRBJ2-3; weak D call: TRBD1 (6 bases). Trimming shortened V by 4 bases and J by 0 bases, and 11 bases separated the two germline ends. The CDR3 is 15 amino acids. The germline CDR1 and CDR2 sequences are LNHDA and SQIVND (reference sequence). Here the CDR3 DNA reads TGTGCCAGTAGTAGAGGACAGCCTAGCACAGATACGCAGTATTTT. Translation gives CASSRGQPSTDTQYF.